The source of this T cell receptor beta chain is a study of blood T cell repertoires in COVID-19. TCRdb's table, derived via immunoSEQ multiplex PCR, lists solely in-frame clones and lacks some. The data hold around 200,000 clones, with approximately 86% observed a single time. The material sequenced was peripheral blood. The sequence was obtained from a woman aged 25 to 39 with COVID-19, enrolled during active disease.

The DNA of the CDR3 is TGTGCCAGCAGCTTCTACGGTCAAGAGACCCAGTACTTC. Its translation is CASSFYGQETQYF. The chain couples TRBV5-5 to TRBJ2-5; D remains unclear. The CDR3 extends over 13 amino acids. Per the germline V gene, CDR1 is SGHKS and CDR2 is YYEKEE (reference sequence). V was pared by 2 bases and J by 2 bases, with 7 bases between.